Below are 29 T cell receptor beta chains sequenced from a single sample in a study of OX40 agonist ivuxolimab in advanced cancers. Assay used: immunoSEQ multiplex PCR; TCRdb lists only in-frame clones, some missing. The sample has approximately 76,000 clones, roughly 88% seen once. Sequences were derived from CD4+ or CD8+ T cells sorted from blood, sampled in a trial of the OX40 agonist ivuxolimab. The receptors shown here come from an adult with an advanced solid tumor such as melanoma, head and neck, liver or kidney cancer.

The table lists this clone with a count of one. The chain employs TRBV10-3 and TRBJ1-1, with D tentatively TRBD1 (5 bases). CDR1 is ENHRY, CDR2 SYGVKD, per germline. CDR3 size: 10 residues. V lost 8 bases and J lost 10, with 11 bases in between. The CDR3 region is CAIGPGRAFF. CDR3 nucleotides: TGTGCCATCGGTCCAGGGCGAGCTTTCTTT.

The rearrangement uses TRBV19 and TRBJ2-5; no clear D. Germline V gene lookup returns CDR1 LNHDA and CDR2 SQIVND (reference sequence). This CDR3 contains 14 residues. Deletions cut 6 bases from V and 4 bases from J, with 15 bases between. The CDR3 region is CASRPSVGGETQYF. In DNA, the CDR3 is TGTGCCAGTAGGCCCTCCGTGGGTGGAGAGACCCAGTACTTC.

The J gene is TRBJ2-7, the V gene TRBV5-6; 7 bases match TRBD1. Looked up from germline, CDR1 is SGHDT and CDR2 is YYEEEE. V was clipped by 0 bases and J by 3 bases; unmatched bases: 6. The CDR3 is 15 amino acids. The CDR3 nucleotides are TGTGCCAGCAGCTTGGTAGGACAGGAGATCTACGAGCAGTACTTC. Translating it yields CASSLVGQEIYEQYF. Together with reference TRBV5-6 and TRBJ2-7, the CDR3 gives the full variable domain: DAGVTQSPTHLIKTRGQQVTLRCSPKSGHDTVSWYQQALGQGPQFIFQYYEEEERQRGNFPDRFSGHQFPNYSSELNVNALLLGDSALYLCASSLVGQEIYEQYFGPGTRLTVT.

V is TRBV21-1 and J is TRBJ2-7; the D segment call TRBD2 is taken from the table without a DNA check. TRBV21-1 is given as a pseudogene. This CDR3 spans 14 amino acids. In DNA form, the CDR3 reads TGTGCCAGCAGCGCCGGACTAGGACTCTACGAGCAGTACTTC. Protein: CASSAGLGLYEQYF.

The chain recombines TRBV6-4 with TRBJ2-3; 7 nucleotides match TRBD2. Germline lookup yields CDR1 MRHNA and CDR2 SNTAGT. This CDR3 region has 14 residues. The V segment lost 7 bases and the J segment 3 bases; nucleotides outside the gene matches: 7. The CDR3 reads CASKVQAGTDTQYF. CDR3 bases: TGTGCCAGCAAGGTTCAAGCGGGGACAGATACGCAGTATTTT.

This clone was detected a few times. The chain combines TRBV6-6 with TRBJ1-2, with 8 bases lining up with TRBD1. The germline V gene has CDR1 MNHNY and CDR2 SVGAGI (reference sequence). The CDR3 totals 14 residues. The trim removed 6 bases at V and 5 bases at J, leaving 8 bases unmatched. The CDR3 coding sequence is TGTGCCAGCAGGACCGGGACAGGTTTTTATGGCTACACCTTC. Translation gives CASRTGTGFYGYTF.

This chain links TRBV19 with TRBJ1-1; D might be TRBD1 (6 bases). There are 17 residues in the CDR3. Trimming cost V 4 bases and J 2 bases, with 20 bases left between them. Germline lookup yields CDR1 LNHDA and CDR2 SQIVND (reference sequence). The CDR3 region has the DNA TGTGCCAGTAGTACCCCCTCCCGGGACAACTTTAACACTGAAGCTTTCTTT. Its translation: CASSTPSRDNFNTEAFF.

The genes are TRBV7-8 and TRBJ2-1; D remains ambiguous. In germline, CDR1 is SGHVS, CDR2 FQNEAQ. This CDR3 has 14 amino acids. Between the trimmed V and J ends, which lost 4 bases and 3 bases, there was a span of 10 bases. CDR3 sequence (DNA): TGTGCCAGCAGCTCGGGTAATCTCTACAATGAGCAGTTCTTC. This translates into CASSSGNLYNEQFF.

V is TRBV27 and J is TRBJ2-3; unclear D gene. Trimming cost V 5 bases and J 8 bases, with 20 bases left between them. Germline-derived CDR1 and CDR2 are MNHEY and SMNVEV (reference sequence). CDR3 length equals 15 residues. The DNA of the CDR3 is TGTGCCAGCAGTGCGACCGAAGGTGGAATCGCTACGCAGTATTTT. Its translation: CASSATEGGIATQYF.

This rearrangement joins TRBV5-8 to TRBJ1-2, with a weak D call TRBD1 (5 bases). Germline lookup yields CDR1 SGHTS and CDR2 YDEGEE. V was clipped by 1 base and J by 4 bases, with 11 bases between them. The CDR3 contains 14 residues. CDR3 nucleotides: TGTGCCAGCAGCTTGACCGGGACTCTCTATGGCTACACCTTC. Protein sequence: CASSLTGTLYGYTF.

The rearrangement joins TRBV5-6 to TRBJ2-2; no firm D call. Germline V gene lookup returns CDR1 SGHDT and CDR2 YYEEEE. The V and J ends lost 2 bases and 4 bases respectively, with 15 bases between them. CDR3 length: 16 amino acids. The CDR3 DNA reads TGTGCCAGCAGCTTTATCTCCCTAGGCCCCACCGGGGAGCTGTTTTTT. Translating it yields CASSFISLGPTGELFF.

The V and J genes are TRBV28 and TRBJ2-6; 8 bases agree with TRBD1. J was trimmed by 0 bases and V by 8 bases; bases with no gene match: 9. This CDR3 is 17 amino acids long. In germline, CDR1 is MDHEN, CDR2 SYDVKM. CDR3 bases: TGTGCCAGCCTCTATGGGACAGGTGGCTCTGGGGCCAACGTCCTGACTTTC. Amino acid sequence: CASLYGTGGSGANVLTF. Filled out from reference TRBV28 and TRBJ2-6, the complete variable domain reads DVKVTQSSRYLVKRTGEKVFLECVQDMDHENMFWYRQDPGLGLRLIYFSYDVKMKEKGDIPEGYSVSREKKERFSLILESASTNQTSMYLCASLYGTGGSGANVLTFGAGSRLTVL.

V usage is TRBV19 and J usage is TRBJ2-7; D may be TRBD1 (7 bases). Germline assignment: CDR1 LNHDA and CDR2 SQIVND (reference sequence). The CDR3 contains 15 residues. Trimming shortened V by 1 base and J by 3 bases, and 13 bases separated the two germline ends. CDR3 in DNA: TGTGCCAGTAGTATAGGCCCAGGGGGACTCTACGAGCAGTACTTC. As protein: CASSIGPGGLYEQYF.

The CDR3 sequence: CASSSTDRGRGQYF. The CDR3 coding sequence is TGTGCCAGCAGCTCTACGGACAGGGGGCGGGGGCAGTACTTC. The chain employs TRBV7-2 and TRBJ2-5; 11 bases line up with TRBD1. Looked up from germline, CDR1 is SGHTA and CDR2 is FQGNSA. The length of the CDR3 is 14 residues. With V trimmed by 4 bases and J by 11 bases, 9 bases remained unmatched.

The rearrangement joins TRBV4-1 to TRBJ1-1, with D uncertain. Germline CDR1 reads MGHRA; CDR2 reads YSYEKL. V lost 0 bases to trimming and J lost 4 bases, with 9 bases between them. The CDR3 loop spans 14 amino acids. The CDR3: CASSQERAGTEAFF. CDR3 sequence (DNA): TGCGCCAGCAGCCAAGAAAGGGCAGGCACTGAAGCTTTCTTT.

CDR3 in amino acids: CASTWEGQGGIREQFF. The CDR3 nucleotides read TGTGCCAGCACCTGGGAGGGACAGGGAGGCATTAGGGAGCAGTTCTTC. The genes are TRBV9 and TRBJ2-1, with 9 bases fitting TRBD1. J gave up 10 bases and V 6 bases, and 17 bases lay outside the gene matches. This CDR3 has 16 amino acids. Germline V gene lookup returns CDR1 SGDLS and CDR2 YYNGEE.

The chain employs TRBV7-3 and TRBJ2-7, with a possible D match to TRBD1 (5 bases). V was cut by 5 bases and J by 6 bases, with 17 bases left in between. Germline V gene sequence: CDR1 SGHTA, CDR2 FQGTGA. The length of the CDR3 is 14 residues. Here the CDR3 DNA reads TGTGCCAGCAGCCCTACCAGGGATACGGGCGAGCAGTACTTC. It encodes CASSPTRDTGEQYF.

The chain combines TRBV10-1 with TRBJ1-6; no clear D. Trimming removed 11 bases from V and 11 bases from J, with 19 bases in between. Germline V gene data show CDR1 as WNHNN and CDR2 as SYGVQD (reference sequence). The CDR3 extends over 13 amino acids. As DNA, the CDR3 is TGCGCCGCCCGGGTCTCGAAGTTTGCACCCCTCCACTTT. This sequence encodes CAARVSKFAPLHF.

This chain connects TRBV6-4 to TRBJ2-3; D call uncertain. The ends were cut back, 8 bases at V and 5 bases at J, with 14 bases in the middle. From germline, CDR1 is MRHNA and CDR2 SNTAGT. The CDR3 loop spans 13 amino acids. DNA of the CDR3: TGTGCCAGCTCAATAAAGTCGGAAGATACGCAGTATTTT. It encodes CASSIKSEDTQYF.

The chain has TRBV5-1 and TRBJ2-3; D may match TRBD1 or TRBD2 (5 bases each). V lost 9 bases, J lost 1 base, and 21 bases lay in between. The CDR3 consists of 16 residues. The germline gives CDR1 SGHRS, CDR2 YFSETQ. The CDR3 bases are TGCGCCACCACGCCCGGGACCACGCTCGGCACAGATACGCAGTATTTT. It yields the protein CATTPGTTLGTDTQYF.

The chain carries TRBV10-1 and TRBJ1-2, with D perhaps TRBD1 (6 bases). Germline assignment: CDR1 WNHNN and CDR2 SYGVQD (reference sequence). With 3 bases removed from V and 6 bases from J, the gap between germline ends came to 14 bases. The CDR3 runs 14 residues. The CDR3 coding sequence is TGCGCCAGCAGTGAAGTAACGGGGGCGGATGGCTACACCTTC. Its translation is CASSEVTGADGYTF.

The CDR3: CASGRKNDLNTEAFF. The CDR3 DNA is TGTGCCAGCGGCAGAAAGAACGACTTGAACACTGAAGCTTTCTTT. The chain recombines TRBV5-4 with TRBJ1-1; D ambiguous. The CDR3 has 15 amino acids. Per germline, CDR1 SGHNT and CDR2 YYREEE (reference sequence). V gave up 7 bases and J gave up 0 bases, with 16 bases separating them.

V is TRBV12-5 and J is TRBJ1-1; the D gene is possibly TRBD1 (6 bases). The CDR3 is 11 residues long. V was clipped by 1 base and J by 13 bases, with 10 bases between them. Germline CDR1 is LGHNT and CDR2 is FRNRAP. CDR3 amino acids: CASGLGTVGFF. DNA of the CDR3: TGTGCTAGTGGTTTGGGGACAGTGGGTTTCTTT.

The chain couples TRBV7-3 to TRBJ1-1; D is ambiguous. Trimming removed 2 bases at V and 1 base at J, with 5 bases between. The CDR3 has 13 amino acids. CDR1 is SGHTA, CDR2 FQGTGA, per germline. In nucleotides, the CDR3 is TGTGCCAGCAGCTTACAGGAGAACACTGAAGCTTTCTTT. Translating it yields CASSLQENTEAFF.

The CDR3 is CASSGGEGVGQETQYF. CDR3 DNA sequence: TGTGCCAGCAGCGGGGGGGAAGGTGTAGGCCAAGAGACCCAGTACTTC. This chain uses TRBV9 with TRBJ2-5; D is perhaps TRBD2 (6 bases). The CDR3 is made up of 16 amino acids. Trimming cost V 3 bases and J 1 base, with 16 bases left between them. The germline V gene has CDR1 SGDLS and CDR2 YYNGEE.

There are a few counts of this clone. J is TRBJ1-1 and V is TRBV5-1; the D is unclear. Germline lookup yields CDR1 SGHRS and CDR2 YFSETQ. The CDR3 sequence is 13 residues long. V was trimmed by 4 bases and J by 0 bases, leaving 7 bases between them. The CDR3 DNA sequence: TGCGCCAGCAGCGCGGTGATGAACACTGAAGCTTTCTTT. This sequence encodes CASSAVMNTEAFF.

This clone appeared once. The CDR3 region has the DNA TGTGCCAGCAGTCTCGGACAGCACTCTGGGGCCAACGTCCTGACTTTC. Its translation is CASSLGQHSGANVLTF. The V gene is TRBV2, the J gene TRBJ2-6; a possible D gene is TRBD1 (6 bases). This CDR3 contains 16 residues. Trimming removed 5 bases at V and 0 bases at J, with 11 bases between. Germline V CDR1 and CDR2: SNHLY, FYNNEI.

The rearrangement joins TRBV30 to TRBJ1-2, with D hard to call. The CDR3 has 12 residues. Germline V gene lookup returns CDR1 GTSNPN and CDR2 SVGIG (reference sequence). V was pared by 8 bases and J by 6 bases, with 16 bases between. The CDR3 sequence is CALDPNRNGYTF. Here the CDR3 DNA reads TGTGCCCTGGATCCAAATCGTAATGGCTACACCTTC.

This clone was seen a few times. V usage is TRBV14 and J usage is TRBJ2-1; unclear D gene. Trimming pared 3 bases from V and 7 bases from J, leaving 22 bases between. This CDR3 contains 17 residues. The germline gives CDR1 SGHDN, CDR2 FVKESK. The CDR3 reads CASSHILAGHSKNEQFF. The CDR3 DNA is TGTGCCAGCAGCCACATCCTCGCCGGCCACTCAAAGAATGAGCAGTTCTTC.